This T cell receptor beta chain came from a study of cytomegalovirus exposure and HLA in healthy donors. Study summary: The same platform as the approximately 700 first-cohort repertoires was used for the 130 or so validation repertoires, a later analysis reported. The study, taken as a whole, reports: Researchers catalogued about 150 TCR beta chains as cytomegalovirus-associated. High specificity and sensitivity for cytomegalovirus status were reported for the classifier. A few CMV-associated chains proved CMV antigen-specific in vitro.

Trimming shortened V by 3 bases and J by 7 bases, and 16 bases separated the two germline ends. The germline gives CDR1 LGHNA, CDR2 YNFKEQ. This CDR3 region has 16 residues. Sequencing was performed with immunoSEQ multiplex PCR; in TCRdb, only in-frame clones are kept and a portion is missing. The sample has 100,000 to 120,000 clones; 89% are singletons. For this clone: Its antigen is unknown.

This clonotype originated in a woman aged 18-35 years in good health and CMV-seronegative. What was sequenced was PBMCs. J is TRBJ1-6 and V is TRBV4-2, with D possibly being TRBD1 (6 bases). The CDR3 spells CASSQPNGQTNSPLHF. DNA for the CDR3: TGTGCCAGCAGCCAGCCAAATGGACAGACAAATTCACCCCTCCACTTT.